This T cell receptor (beta chain) originates from a study of OX40 agonist ivuxolimab in advanced cancers. Background on the study: Prior anti-PD-1, anti-PD-L1 or anti-CTLA-4 therapy was allowed; roughly 40% had some.

V was cut by 0 bases and J by 4 bases, with 11 bases left in between. In germline, CDR1 is SGHRS, CDR2 YFSETQ. There are 15 residues in the CDR3. Sequencing was performed with immunoSEQ multiplex PCR; in TCRdb, only in-frame clones are kept and a portion is missing. The table lists about 91,000 clones, about 87% of them singletons. The receptor comes from an adult with an advanced solid tumor such as melanoma, head and neck, liver or kidney cancer. The V call is TRBV5-1, the J call TRBJ2-1, with D uncertain. Sequenced here: CD4+ or CD8+ T cells sorted from blood, sampled in a trial of the OX40 agonist ivuxolimab. For the CDR3, the DNA is TGCGCCAGCAGCTTGGAGGTGCTTCTATACAATGAGCAGTTCTTC. Encoded protein: CASSLEVLLYNEQFF.